The 13 T cell receptor beta chains given below trace back to one sample, sequenced in a study of shared clonotypes between healthy human individuals. Here immunoSEQ multiplex PCR was the method, and the copy in TCRdb shows in-frame clones only, minus some. The sample carries around 610,000 clones, about 96% recorded once. Naive CD8 cells lacked CD45RO and underwent positive selection for CCR7, leaving out terminally differentiated effector memory CD45RA+ cells. The sequencing input was naive CD8+ T cells sorted from blood. All receptors come from a woman in her twenties or thirties in good health.

The gene calls are TRBV5-1 and TRBJ2-7, with 11 bases matching TRBD2. Germline CDR1 and CDR2: SGHRS and YFSETQ. The CDR3 is made up of 19 amino acids. J was trimmed by 4 bases and V by 3 bases; bases with no gene match: 18. This CDR3 reads CASSWPTSGSIGSNYEQYF. CDR3 nucleotide sequence: TGCGCCAGCAGCTGGCCAACTAGCGGGAGCATAGGGTCGAATTACGAGCAGTACTTC. Supplemented by reference TRBV5-1 and TRBJ2-7, the full variable domain reads KAGVTQTPRYLIKTRGQQVTLSCSPISGHRSVSWYQQTPGQGLQFLFEYFSETQRNKGNFPGRFSGRQFSNSRSEMNVSTLELGDSALYLCASSWPTSGSIGSNYEQYFGPGTRLTVT.

The genes are TRBV27 and TRBJ2-1; D is undetermined. This CDR3 region has 11 residues. Germline-derived CDR1 and CDR2 are MNHEY and SMNVEV (reference sequence). V lost 8 bases and J 7 bases, leaving 9 bases between the germline ends. The CDR3 nucleotides are TGTGCCAGCCGGACGTTGAATGAGCAGTTCTTC. It codes for CASRTLNEQFF.

This rearrangement joins TRBV5-1 to TRBJ2-7; TRBD2 aligns across 8 bases. V gave up 4 bases and J gave up 6 bases; unmatched junction bases: 12. The CDR3 totals 15 residues. CDR1 and CDR2 from the germline V gene are SGHRS and YFSETQ. The chain's CDR3 is CASSPGLDLASEQYF. The CDR3 region has the DNA TGCGCCAGCAGCCCGGGACTAGACTTAGCCTCCGAGCAGTACTTC.

V gene TRBV7-9 combines with J gene TRBJ1-1, with D perhaps TRBD1 (6 bases). This CDR3 comprises 14 residues. The V end was cut by 3 bases, the J end by 4 bases, with 12 bases between. CDR1 and CDR2 (germline): SEHNR, FQNEAQ (reference sequence). CDR3 bases: TGTGCCAGCAGCTTGTCGGGGGCGCCCACTGAAGCTTTCTTT. It translates to CASSLSGAPTEAFF.

V is TRBV16 and J is TRBJ2-2, with D tentatively TRBD1 (7 bases). Germline values: CDR1 KGHSY, CDR2 FQNENV. The CDR3 extends over 16 amino acids. The ends were cut back, 3 bases at V and 4 bases at J, with 15 bases in the middle. Written as DNA, the CDR3 is TGTGCCAGCAGCCAGACAGGGAGGTCGAGCACCGGGGAGCTGTTTTTT. Protein product: CASSQTGRSSTGELFF.

The rearrangement joins TRBV19 to TRBJ1-5; perhaps TRBD1 as D (6 bases). Germline V gene lookup returns CDR1 LNHDA and CDR2 SQIVND (reference sequence). V gave up 4 bases and J gave up 0 bases, with 10 bases separating them. The CDR3 consists of 15 residues. The CDR3 sequence: CASSKTGYSNQPQHF. In nucleotides, the CDR3 is TGTGCCAGTAGTAAGACAGGTTATAGCAATCAGCCCCAGCATTTT.

This chain links TRBV11-2 with TRBJ2-7; 8 bases match TRBD1. V dropped 4 bases and J dropped 3; count of bases not matched to a gene: 5. This CDR3 has 14 residues. Germline values: CDR1 SGHAT, CDR2 FQNNGV. The CDR3 protein is CASSSAGTGYEQYF. The CDR3, as DNA: TGTGCCAGCAGCTCCGCCGGGACAGGCTACGAGCAGTACTTC.

The chain couples TRBV27 to TRBJ2-2, with D tentatively TRBD2 (5 bases). The CDR3 runs to 13 residues. The V gene's germline CDR1 is MNHEY and CDR2 SMNVEV (reference sequence). The ends were cut back, 3 bases at V and 7 bases at J, with 9 bases in the middle. CDR3 loop: CASSFPRGGELFF. For the CDR3, the DNA is TGTGCCAGCAGTTTCCCCCGGGGCGGGGAGCTGTTTTTT.

The chain combines TRBV28 with TRBJ2-5, with D perhaps TRBD2 (5 bases). V was cut by 2 bases and J by 0 bases, with 13 bases left in between. The CDR3 extends over 16 amino acids. The germline CDR1 and CDR2 sequences are MDHEN and SYDVKM. CDR3 loop: CASSLEGGGYQETQYF. CDR3 bases: TGTGCCAGCAGTTTAGAGGGTGGTGGGTACCAAGAGACCCAGTACTTC. Combining the CDR3 with reference TRBV28 and TRBJ2-5 gives the whole variable domain DVKVTQSSRYLVKRTGEKVFLECVQDMDHENMFWYRQDPGLGLRLIYFSYDVKMKEKGDIPEGYSVSREKKERFSLILESASTNQTSMYLCASSLEGGGYQETQYFGPGTRLLVL.

V and J are TRBV27 and TRBJ2-5; D may correspond to TRBD1 or TRBD2 (5 bases each). The germline CDR1 and CDR2 sequences are MNHEY and SMNVEV (reference sequence). The V gene lost 7 bases and the J gene lost 5 bases, with 29 bases spanning the gap. The CDR3 consists of 18 residues. The CDR3: CASTKLRAGTRGRETQYF. CDR3 DNA sequence: TGTGCCAGCACCAAGTTGAGAGCCGGGACCAGAGGCAGGGAGACCCAGTACTTC.

The chain employs TRBV6-4 and TRBJ1-3; 7 positions agree with TRBD1. Trimming cost V 5 bases and J 0 bases; bases outside gene matches: 13. CDR3 size: 18 residues. Per germline, CDR1 MRHNA and CDR2 SNTAGT. The CDR3 DNA follows: TGTGCCAGCAGTCCTTCGGGGACAGACTTTAGCTCTGGAAACACCATATATTTT. Translated, it gives CASSPSGTDFSSGNTIYF.

The chain recombines TRBV7-9 with TRBJ1-1; D uncertain. The V gene's germline CDR1 is SEHNR and CDR2 FQNEAQ (reference sequence). The ends were cut back, 4 bases at V and 3 bases at J, with 15 bases in the middle. The CDR3 covers 15 residues. CDR3 in DNA: TGTGCCAGCAGCTCATCGACCGGGCTGTACACTGAAGCTTTCTTT. Protein product: CASSSSTGLYTEAFF.

The rearrangement links TRBV13 to TRBJ2-1, with 13 bases lining up with TRBD2. V trimming: 4 bases; J trimming: 0 bases; junction bases outside the gene matches: 12. CDR1 and CDR2 (germline): PRHDT, FYEKMQ (reference sequence). The CDR3 length is 20 residues. Here the CDR3 reads CASSSKKLAGGPPSYNEQFF. The CDR3 DNA follows: TGTGCCAGCAGCTCGAAAAAACTAGCGGGAGGGCCACCCTCCTACAATGAGCAGTTCTTC.